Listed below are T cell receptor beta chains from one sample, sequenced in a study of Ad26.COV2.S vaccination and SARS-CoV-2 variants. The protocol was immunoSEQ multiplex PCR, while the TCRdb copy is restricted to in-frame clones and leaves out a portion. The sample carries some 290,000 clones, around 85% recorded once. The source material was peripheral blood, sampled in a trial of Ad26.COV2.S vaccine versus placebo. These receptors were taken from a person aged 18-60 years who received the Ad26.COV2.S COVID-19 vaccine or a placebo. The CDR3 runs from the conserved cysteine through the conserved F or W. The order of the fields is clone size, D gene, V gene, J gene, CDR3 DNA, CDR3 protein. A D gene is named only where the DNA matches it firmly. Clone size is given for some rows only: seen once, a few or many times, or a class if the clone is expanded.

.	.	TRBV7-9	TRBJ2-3	TGTGCCAGCAGCCCCCAGGGACGCACAGATACGCAGTATTTT	CASSPQGRTDTQYF
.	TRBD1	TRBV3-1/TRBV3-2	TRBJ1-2	TGTGCCAGCAGCGAGAGACAGGGCATACATGGCTACACCTTC	CASSERQGIHGYTF
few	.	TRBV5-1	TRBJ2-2	TGCGCCAGCAGAAGTGGATCCCCGAACACCGGGGAGCTGTTTTTT	CASRSGSPNTGELFF
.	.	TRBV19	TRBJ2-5	TGTGCCAGTAGTAATGGCGGAATCGAAGAGACCCAGTACTTC	CASSNGGIEETQYF
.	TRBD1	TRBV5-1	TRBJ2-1	TGCGCCAGCAGCACAGGACAGGGGGACGTTAATGAGCAGTTCTTC	CASSTGQGDVNEQFF
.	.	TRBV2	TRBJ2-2	TGTGCCAGCAGTGAACAGGTCACCGGGGAGCTGTTTTTT	CASSEQVTGELFF
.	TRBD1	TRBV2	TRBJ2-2	TGTGCCAGCAGCTCTCGGGGACAGCTCACCGGGGAGCTGTTTTTT	CASSSRGQLTGELFF
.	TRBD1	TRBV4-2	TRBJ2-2	TGTGCCAGCAGCCAAGGGACAGGGTATGACACCGGGGAGCTGTTTTTT	CASSQGTGYDTGELFF
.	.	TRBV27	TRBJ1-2	TGTGCCAGCAGTTTAGGGGCAGCCTATGGCTACACCTTC	CASSLGAAYGYTF
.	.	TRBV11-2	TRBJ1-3	TGTGCCAGCAGCTTAGTTGACTACTCTGGAAACACCATATATTTT	CASSLVDYSGNTIYF
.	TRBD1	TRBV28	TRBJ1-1	TGTGCCAGCAGACACCCGGGACAGGGAAGCGCTGAAGCTTTCTTT	CASRHPGQGSAEAFF
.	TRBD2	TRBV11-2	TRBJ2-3	TGTGCCAGCAGCACTACAGCGGGGGGCGTGGATACGCAGTATTTT	CASSTTAGGVDTQYF
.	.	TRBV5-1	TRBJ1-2	TGCGCCAGCAGCCGACAGGTCTCGGATTATGGCTACACCTTC	CASSRQVSDYGYTF
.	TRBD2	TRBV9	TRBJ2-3	TGTGCCAGCAGCGTTTTAGCGGGGGTGAGGAGAGATACGCAGTATTTT	CASSVLAGVRRDTQYF
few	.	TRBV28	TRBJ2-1	TGTGCCAGCAGTCCCTCGGACAGCGGAGAGCAGTTCTTC	CASSPSDSGEQFF
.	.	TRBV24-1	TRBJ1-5	TGTGCCACCAGTAGTGGTTCGGACGGGCCATATAGCAATCAGCCCCAGCATTTT	CATSSGSDGPYSNQPQHF
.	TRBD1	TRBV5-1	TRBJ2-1	TGCGCCAGCAGCCGGGGACAGAACTCCTACAATGAGCAGTTCTTC	CASSRGQNSYNEQFF
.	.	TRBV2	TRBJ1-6	TGTGCCAGCAGTGCCATCAGGGCTAATTCACCCCTCCACTTT	CASSAIRANSPLHF
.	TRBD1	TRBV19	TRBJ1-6	TGTGCCAGTAGACCAGACAGGGGAAGGAATTCACCCCTCCACTTT	CASRPDRGRNSPLHF
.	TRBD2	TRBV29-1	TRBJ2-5	TGCAGCGTTGAAGTTCCTAGCGGGGGGGCCCGGGAGACCCAGTACTTC	CSVEVPSGGARETQYF
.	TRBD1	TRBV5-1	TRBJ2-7	TGCGCCAGCAGTATCCGACAGGGACCCTACGAGCAGTACTTC	CASSIRQGPYEQYF
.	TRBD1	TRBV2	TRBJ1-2	TGTGCCAGCAGTTCAGGACAGGGAGGAGAGGGCTACACCTTC	CASSSGQGGEGYTF
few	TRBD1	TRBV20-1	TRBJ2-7	TGCAGTGCTAGTCTCCCGGACAGGCCCTCCTACGAGCAGTACTTC	CSASLPDRPSYEQYF
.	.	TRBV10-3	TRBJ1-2	TGTGCCATCAGTGAGTCGCGGGGAGGCTACACCTTC	CAISESRGGYTF
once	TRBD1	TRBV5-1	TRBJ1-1	TGCGCCAGCAGCTTTTTGGGACAGGGGGCTGGTGGGACTGAAGCTTTCTTT	CASSFLGQGAGGTEAFF
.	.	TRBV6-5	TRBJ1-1	TGTGCCAGCAGTAAACCAACAGGGAACACTGAAGCTTTCTTT	CASSKPTGNTEAFF
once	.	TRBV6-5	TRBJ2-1	TGTGCCAGCAGTTCTCCGGCGGGTTGGGTTGAGAATGAGCAGTTCTTC	CASSSPAGWVENEQFF
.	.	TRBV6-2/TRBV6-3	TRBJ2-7	TGTGCCAGCAGCACAGGACATACCTACGAGCAGTACTTC	CASSTGHTYEQYF
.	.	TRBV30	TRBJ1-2	TGTGCCTGGAGTGGTAGGCTGCGTCTGGGGGGCCCTGGCTACACCTTC	CAWSGRLRLGGPGYTF
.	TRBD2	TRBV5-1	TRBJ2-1	TGCGCCAGCAGCCACACGGGACTAGCGGGGACCGAGGGGCAGTTCTTC	CASSHTGLAGTEGQFF
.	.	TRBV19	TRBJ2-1	TGTGCCAGTATCCCGGGGGAGAGCTCCTACAATGAGCAGTTCTTC	CASIPGESSYNEQFF
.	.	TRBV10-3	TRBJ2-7	TGTGCCATCACCCTATCAGGGCGAACAGAAAAATCCTACGAGCAGTACTTC	CAITLSGRTEKSYEQYF
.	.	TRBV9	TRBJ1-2	TGTGCCAGTACGCCAGGGGACGACTATGGCTACACCTTC	CASTPGDDYGYTF
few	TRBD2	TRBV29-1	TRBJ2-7	TGCAGCGTTGTAGGTGAGGGGACTAGCGACGAGCAGTACTTC	CSVVGEGTSDEQYF
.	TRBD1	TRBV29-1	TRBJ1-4	TGCAGCGCTATATGGGGCAGGGGGCCAGGAACTAATGAAAAACTGTTTTTT	CSAIWGRGPGTNEKLFF
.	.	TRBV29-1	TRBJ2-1	TGCAGCGTTCCAAATTACAGAACCAGCTCCTACAATGAGCAGTTCTTC	CSVPNYRTSSYNEQFF
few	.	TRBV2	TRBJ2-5	TGTGCCAGCATACGTGGCTACCAAGAGACCCAGTACTTC	CASIRGYQETQYF
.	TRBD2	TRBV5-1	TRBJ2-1	TGCGCCAGCAGCTTATCTAGCGGGGGGACGGCTGAGCAGTTCTTC	CASSLSSGGTAEQFF
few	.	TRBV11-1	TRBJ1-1	TGTGCCAGCAGCTTATCGGGGGGCCAAACTGAAGCTTTCTTT	CASSLSGGQTEAFF
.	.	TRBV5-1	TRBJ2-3	TGCGCCAGCAGCTTGGATGGCAGATACACAGATACGCAGTATTTT	CASSLDGRYTDTQYF
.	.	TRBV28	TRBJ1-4	TGTGCCAGCAACTTGGGCGGGAGAAATGAAAAACTGTTTTTT	CASNLGGRNEKLFF